This T cell receptor (beta chain) stems from a study of blood T cell repertoires in COVID-19. Assay used: immunoSEQ multiplex PCR; TCRdb lists only in-frame clones, some missing. The sample contains 350,000 to 450,000 clones, approximately 90% of which appear only once. Germline lookup yields CDR1 SGHVS and CDR2 FQNEAQ. This CDR3 has 16 amino acids. V lost 3 bases, J lost 5 bases, and 19 bases lay in between. What was sequenced was PBMCs or T cells enriched from blood (not recorded which). This chain links TRBV7-8 with TRBJ1-1, with a tentative D call TRBD1 (5 bases). The origin of this receptor is a woman between 35 and 50 years old who had been exposed to COVID-19. CDR3: CASSFRSGASGTEAFF. The CDR3, as DNA: TGTGCCAGCAGCTTTCGATCCGGAGCTTCAGGGACTGAAGCTTTCTTT.